This T cell receptor (beta chain) was observed in a study of cytotoxic CD8 clonotypes in ibrutinib-treated CLL (dated by TCRdb to about 2021). With regard to the full study: The cohort included around 15 treatment-naive and approximately eleven relapsed/refractory patients; about 18 were IGHV unmutated. Partial responses were observed in about 25 patients and complete responses in 2; after a median follow-up of 68 months, remission was maintained in approximately 15 patients and progression was observed in roughly twelve. Response samples were obtained after a median of roughly 13 months of treatment, with a range of about 6 to 36 months. On average, each sample yielded 255,043 productive templates and around 100,000 productive rearrangements. Of the approximately 86 participants in the trial, roughly 26 had longitudinal samples available. Cryopreserved peripheral blood mononuclear cells were obtained before treatment, at response, and at either sustained remission or disease progression. Every remission and progressive disease sample was obtained while ibrutinib was still being received by the patients.

This clone was recorded once. Its recognized antigen is unknown. Qualities for individual bases were not recorded, and no much larger clone is one base off. The goal of deep resolution MiSeq sequencing was a depth between 1 in 1 million and 1 in 200,000 T cells, and coverage averaged 10x per clonotype. The immunoSEQ hsTCRB Kit was used to generate the TCR beta libraries. In the authors' own workflow: Data were analyzed with ImmunoSEQ Data Assistant and ImmunoSEQ Analyzer, with V, D and J genes assigned per IMGT definitions. Clonality, with values ranging from 0 to 1, was calculated as one minus the normalized Shannon entropy of productive rearrangement frequencies. Public clonotype analysis was restricted to overrepresented clonotypes comprising at least 0.05% of each patient's repertoire. Some 12 age-matched healthy donor repertoires from immuneACCESS served as clonality controls. As stored in TCRdb, this immuneACCESS dataset retains in-frame rearrangements with V and J assigned. A fraction of the clones does not appear; measured against another copy, unresolved V genes explain less than half of the discrepancy, and the remainder lacks a known reason. V and J calls and clone size are given by that table; D and trimming were obtained from the DNA. This sample lists some 81,000 clones; around 79% were detected once. Roughly 5% of the sample is held by the ten biggest clonotypes.

What this sample's time point label stands for: approximately 11 months on ibrutinib. For TCR beta library preparation, roughly 2 micrograms of genomic DNA was extracted from cryopreserved PBMCs. Longitudinal blood samples from CLL patients receiving ibrutinib monotherapy were subjected to high-throughput TCR beta sequencing. The patients took part in an open-label, single-center phase 2 trial of ibrutinib monotherapy. Here is what the overall study found, with its caveats: At baseline, clonality was higher than in age-matched healthy donors and showed a strong correlation with circulating CD8+ T-cell counts. Public clonotypes were rare and either shrank or stayed stable during treatment, and the rise in clonality at ibrutinib response reflected expansion of private clonotypes. Sampling times were not matched between patients in sustained remission and patients whose disease was progressing, and lymph node repertoires were not examined. An increase in clonality was observed at ibrutinib response, with clonality remaining stable during sustained remission and falling back toward baseline at progression.

This specimen was PBMCs, taken after 12 months of ibrutinib treatment. The sequence derives from a human donor with chronic lymphocytic leukemia.

The CDR3 region has the sequence CASSGGSGGYEQYF. The nucleotides read TGTGCCAGCAGTGGTGGTAGCGGGGGCTACGAGCAGTACTTC. The chain is made from TRBV2 and TRBJ2-7; a stretch of 9 junction bases matches TRBD2. V is pruned by 4 bases and J by 3 bases, leaving 4 bases of the junction without a gene match. The CDR3 goes from the cysteine to the phenylalanine over 14 residues. The entry retains the CDR3 DNA only, 42 bases that are in frame from base 1. CDR1 and CDR2, looked up from the germline V gene, are SNHLY and FYNNEI. With the rest looked up from the reference TRBV2 and TRBJ2-7 genes rather than sequenced, the full variable domain is EPEVTQTPSHQVTQMGQEVILRCVPISNHLYFYWYRQILGQKVEFLVSFYNNEISEKSEIFDDQFSVERPDGSNFTLKIRSTKLEDSAMYFCASSGGSGGYEQYFGPGTRLTVT.